This T cell receptor (beta chain) was captured in a study of T cells in tuberculosis. Overall study results and limits: Active tuberculosis TCR-alpha repertoires lay closer to GMM-specific TCRs than IGRA-negative controls, suggesting clonal expansion.

Tuberculin skin test and IGRA determined adolescents' latent tuberculosis status at entry. Sequenced by immunoSEQ multiplex PCR; TCRdb stores in-frame clones only, minus some. The sample lists 20,000 to 25,000 clones; 75% to 90% were seen once. This CDR3 spans 13 amino acids. The V end lost 9 bases, the J end lost 5 bases, and 15 bases lay between the germline ends. CDR1 LNHDA and CDR2 SQIVND come from the germline V gene (reference sequence). Points on this clone: Its antigen is unknown.

The chain is built from TRBV19 and TRBJ2-3; tentatively, D is TRBD2 (5 bases). The sequence was obtained from a donor aged 10-35 years with latent tuberculosis or without tuberculosis infection. The sequencing input was PBMCs. The CDR3 nucleotides read TGTGCCAGCCGAGGGTTCGGACTAGATACGCAGTATTTT. Its protein product is CASRGFGLDTQYF.